This entry lists 18 T cell receptor beta chains sequenced from one sample in a study of cytotoxic CD8 clonotypes in ibrutinib-treated CLL. The method was immunoSEQ multiplex PCR; TCRdb's version includes in-frame clones alone and lacks a portion of them. The repertoire holds roughly 40,000 clones, roughly three quarters seen once, with roughly 14% in the top ten. This sample comprised PBMCs, obtained after 12 months of ibrutinib treatment. Receptors were obtained from a human donor with chronic lymphocytic leukemia.

In its sample, this clone was seen a few times. The gene calls are TRBV5-4 and TRBJ2-2; 10 bases agree with TRBD2. CDR1 is SGHNT and CDR2 is YYREEE in the germline V gene (reference sequence). The CDR3 sequence is 16 residues long. Trimming at V came to 0 bases and at J to 6 bases, leaving 5 bases not matched to a gene. CDR3 in amino acids: CASSLGLAGVAGELFF. CDR3 DNA sequence: TGTGCCAGCAGCTTGGGCCTAGCGGGAGTGGCCGGGGAGCTGTTTTTT.

V usage is TRBV2 and J usage is TRBJ1-3; 8 bases align to TRBD1. Germline V gene data show CDR1 as SNHLY and CDR2 as FYNNEI. V gave up 2 bases and J gave up 3 bases; unmatched junction bases: 3. The CDR3 covers 15 residues. The CDR3 nucleotides are TGTGCCAGCAGTGAACAGGGGGCTTATGGAAACACCATATATTTT. It yields the protein CASSEQGAYGNTIYF.

This sequence joins TRBV29-1 and TRBJ1-2; tentative D call: TRBD1 (6 bases). Trimming stripped 5 bases from V and 7 bases from J, with 11 bases between. Germline CDR1 is SQVTM and CDR2 is ANQGSEA. CDR3 size: 11 residues. CDR3 bases: TGCAGCGTTTCAGGGGCAATTGGCTACACCTTC. It is translated as CSVSGAIGYTF. Full variable domain (outside the CDR3, taken from reference TRBV29-1 and TRBJ1-2): SAVISQKPSRDICQRGTSLTIQCQVDSQVTMMFWYRQQPGQSLTLIATANQGSEATYESGFVIDKFPISRPNLTFSTLTVSNMSPEDSSIYLCSVSGAIGYTFGSGTRLTVV.

This clone is a singleton in its sample. This chain joins TRBV9 and TRBJ1-1; D gene ambiguous. V shed 0 bases and J shed 5 bases, with 11 bases lying between them. This CDR3 comprises 14 residues. Germline V CDR1 and CDR2: SGDLS, YYNGEE. The CDR3 sequence is CASSVGQVRTEAFF. The CDR3, as DNA: TGTGCCAGCAGCGTAGGGCAGGTGAGAACTGAAGCTTTCTTT.

J is TRBJ1-4 and V is TRBV7-2; D call uncertain. Germline-derived CDR1 and CDR2 are SGHTA and FQGNSA. The CDR3 is 17 amino acids. Trimming left V 1 base short and J 0 bases short, with 12 bases between. The DNA for the CDR3 is TGTGCCAGCAGCTTAGACGTTCCCCCAGCAACTAATGAAAAACTGTTTTTT. Its translation: CASSLDVPPATNEKLFF.

The chain joins TRBV6-5 to TRBJ1-1; TRBD1 agrees at 9 bases. The CDR3 has 16 residues. The V segment lost 2 bases and the J segment 4 bases; nucleotides outside the gene matches: 8. CDR1 MNHEY and CDR2 SVGAGI come from the germline V gene. The CDR3 region is CASSYRPKQGATEAFF. The CDR3 nucleotides are TGTGCCAGCAGTTACCGTCCAAAACAGGGGGCCACTGAAGCTTTCTTT.

This chain links TRBV19 with TRBJ2-1; D not certain. The V end was cut by 3 bases, the J end by 4 bases, with 7 bases between. CDR1 is LNHDA and CDR2 is SQIVND in the germline V gene (reference sequence). CDR3 length equals 13 residues. The DNA for the CDR3 is TGTGCCAGTAGTATTGGCAATTACAATGAGCAGTTCTTC. Residues: CASSIGNYNEQFF. Supplemented by reference TRBV19 and TRBJ2-1, the full variable domain reads DGGITQSPKYLFRKEGQNVTLSCEQNLNHDAMYWYRQDPGQGLRLIYYSQIVNDFQKGDIAEGYSVSREKKESFPLTVTSAQKNPTAFYLCASSIGNYNEQFFGPGTRLTVL.

The chain recombines TRBV10-3 with TRBJ1-1; D ambiguous. V was pared by 7 bases and J by 6 bases, with 18 bases between. This CDR3 is built from 14 residues. Germline assignment: CDR1 ENHRY and CDR2 SYGVKD. CDR3 sequence: CAITMGRADSEAFF. As DNA, the CDR3 is TGTGCCATCACTATGGGTAGGGCTGACTCTGAAGCTTTCTTT.

The chain recombines TRBV19 with TRBJ2-2; no clear D gene. The germline V gene encodes CDR1 LNHDA and CDR2 SQIVND (reference sequence). This CDR3 comprises 12 residues. Trimming took 5 bases from V and 4 from J, leaving 5 bases between them. The CDR3: CASSFFTGELFF. CDR3 sequence (DNA): TGTGCCAGTAGTTTTTTCACCGGGGAGCTGTTTTTT.

This clone occurred a few times. This CDR3 is CASSLGMNTGELFF. The CDR3 bases are TGTGCCAGCAGCCTAGGAATGAACACCGGGGAGCTGTTTTTT. J is TRBJ2-2 and V is TRBV9; D remains unclear. The CDR3 sequence is 14 residues long. Germline V gene data show CDR1 as SGDLS and CDR2 as YYNGEE. V was trimmed by 4 bases and J by 1 base, leaving 8 bases between them.

V usage is TRBV10-3 and J usage is TRBJ1-1; tentative D call: TRBD1 (5 bases). Trimming cost V 6 bases and J 3 bases, with 11 bases left between them. From germline, CDR1 is ENHRY and CDR2 SYGVKD. The CDR3 length is 13 residues. CDR3 residues: CAISNGGDTEAFF. CDR3 coding DNA: TGTGCCATCAGCAATGGGGGGGACACTGAAGCTTTCTTT.

This clone was seen only once. V is TRBV5-4 and J is TRBJ1-5; weak D call: TRBD1 (5 bases). Trimming took off 0 bases at V and 3 bases at J, with 13 bases between the two ends. There are 16 residues in the CDR3. Germline V gives CDR1 SGHNT, CDR2 YYREEE (reference sequence). CDR3 bases: TGTGCCAGCAGCTTGGGGGGGACGAGTCACAATCAGCCCCAGCATTTT. Its translation is CASSLGGTSHNQPQHF.

The V gene is TRBV27, the J gene TRBJ2-2, with 11 bases matching TRBD1. Germline loops: CDR1 MNHEY, CDR2 SMNVEV (reference sequence). Trimming cost V 6 bases and J 5 bases; bases outside gene matches: 5. The CDR3 extends over 15 amino acids. The CDR3 protein is CASSPGTGGTGELFF. The CDR3 DNA is TGTGCCAGCAGCCCTGGGACAGGGGGGACCGGGGAGCTGTTTTTT.

The chain couples TRBV9 to TRBJ2-1; 9 nucleotides align to TRBD2. The junction had 14 bases not matched to a gene; V was cut back by 6 bases and J by 7 bases. Germline values: CDR1 SGDLS, CDR2 YYNGEE. CDR3 length: 16 amino acids. CDR3 region: CASTEHGSGSSNEQFF. The CDR3 DNA sequence: TGTGCCAGCACCGAACACGGTAGCGGGAGTTCAAATGAGCAGTTCTTC.

A few counts support this clone. This sequence joins TRBV6-1 and TRBJ2-1; possibly TRBD2 for D (7 bases). V lost 2 bases and J 6 bases, leaving 14 bases between the germline ends. Germline V lookup: CDR1 MNHNS, CDR2 SASEGT. CDR3 length: 15 residues. CDR3 coding DNA: TGTGCCAGCAGTGAAATGGAGGGAGGGGGCAATGAGCAGTTCTTC. It translates to CASSEMEGGGNEQFF.

The rearrangement uses TRBV4-1 and TRBJ1-4, with D hard to call. Germline lookup yields CDR1 MGHRA and CDR2 YSYEKL. The V end lost 0 bases, the J end lost 0 bases, and 11 bases lay between the germline ends. This CDR3 is built from 17 residues. The CDR3 here is CASSQEMWVATNEKLFF. DNA for the CDR3: TGCGCCAGCAGCCAAGAGATGTGGGTCGCAACTAATGAAAAACTGTTTTTT.

The J gene is TRBJ2-7, the V gene TRBV11-3, with D perhaps matching TRBD2 (6 bases). Germline V lookup: CDR1 SGHNT, CDR2 YENEEA. This CDR3 contains 13 residues. Trimming left V 3 bases short and J 4 bases short, with 10 bases between. The CDR3 sequence is CASSFGTSYEQYF. The CDR3 region has the DNA TGTGCCAGCAGCTTCGGGACTTCGTACGAGCAGTACTTC.

V gene TRBV5-6 combines with J gene TRBJ2-7, with 11 bases fitting TRBD1. The CDR3 covers 14 residues. Losses at the gene ends were 4 bases for V and 7 bases for J; bases not matched to a gene: 7. CDR1 SGHDT and CDR2 YYEEEE come from the germline V gene. This CDR3 is CASSLGQGAYEQYF. In nucleotides, the CDR3 is TGTGCCAGCAGCCTTGGACAGGGGGCGTATGAGCAGTACTTC.